Described below is a single TCR beta chain sequence and its context. The antigen remains unidentified. This specimen belongs to a study of T cells after yellow fever vaccination. On the study more broadly: Preparation of fractions with low cell numbers was performed using SMART-Seq v4 Ultra Low Input.

Generation of TCR cDNA used 5'RACE template switching (which added a universal primer site and UMIs). TCRdb re-derived calls from the 5' RACE reads in MiXCR, one entry per CDR3 protein. Of a few hundred thousand distinct CDR3 sequences listed, about 9.9% were seen once; the top ten hold about 17%. The CDR3 runs 15 residues. From germline, CDR1 is DFQATT and CDR2 SNEGSKA (reference sequence). The V gene end was trimmed by 0 bases and the J gene end by 3 bases; junction bases not matched to a gene: 2. Study-wide results and caveats: A weaker but faster secondary response was observed, peaking on day 5 versus 15. Boosting was followed by the reappearance of most primary-vaccination clones (just under 98% CD4, 85% to 90% CD8).

The sequence was collected from a man aged 18 to 29 who received the YFV17D yellow fever vaccine. The sequencing used PBMCs, collected on the day of the first yellow fever vaccination. The genes are TRBV20-1 and TRBJ1-6, with 7 nucleotides matching TRBD1. CDR3 protein: CSARDDRVYNSPLHF. The CDR3 DNA is TGCAGTGCTAGAGATGACAGGGTCTATAATTCACCCCTCCACTTT.